This T cell receptor beta chain was identified in a study of T cell responses to AZD1222 COVID-19 vaccine. Germline V CDR1 and CDR2: SGDLS, YYNGEE. CDR3 length: 19 amino acids. The germline V and J ends were trimmed by 4 bases and 0 bases, with 25 bases remaining between them. Profiled with immunoSEQ multiplex PCR; TCRdb holds only in-frame clones, not every one. The table records some 100,000 clones, more than 75% of them present only once. V and J are TRBV9 and TRBJ2-5, with D possibly matching TRBD2 (6 bases). This TCR was sampled from an adult in good health. The sample was peripheral blood, taken on day 0 of AZD1222 vaccination. The CDR3 region is CASSITSGVVGRYQETQYF. CDR3 DNA: TGTGCCAGCAGCATCACCTCGGGGGTGGTAGGGAGGTACCAAGAGACCCAGTACTTC.